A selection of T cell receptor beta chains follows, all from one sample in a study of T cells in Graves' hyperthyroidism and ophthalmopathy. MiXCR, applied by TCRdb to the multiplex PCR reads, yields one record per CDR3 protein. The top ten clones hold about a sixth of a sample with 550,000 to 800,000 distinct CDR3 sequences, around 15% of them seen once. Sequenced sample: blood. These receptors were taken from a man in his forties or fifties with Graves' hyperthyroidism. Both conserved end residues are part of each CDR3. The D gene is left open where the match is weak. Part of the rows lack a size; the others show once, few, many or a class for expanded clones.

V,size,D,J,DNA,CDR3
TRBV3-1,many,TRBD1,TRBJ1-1,TGTGCCAGCAGCAAACCCGGGACAGCGGACACTGAAGCTTTCTTT,CASSKPGTADTEAFF
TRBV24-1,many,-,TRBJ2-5,TGTGCCACCAGTACCCAAGAGACCCAGTACTTC,CATSTQETQYF
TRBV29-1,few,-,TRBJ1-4,TGCAGCGGACAGGACGCAACTAATGAAAAACTGTTTTTT,CSGQDATNEKLFF
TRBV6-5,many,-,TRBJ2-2,TGTGCCAGCAGTTATAACACGTTGGGGGCGAACACCGGGGAGCTGTTTTTT,CASSYNTLGANTGELFF
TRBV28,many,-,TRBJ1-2,TGTGCCAGCAGTTCGGGAACCGCCAGTAACTATGGCTACACCTTC,CASSSGTASNYGYTF
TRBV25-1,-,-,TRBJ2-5,TGTGCCAGCAGTGAATCCCGGGTTCTAGAGACCCAGTACTTC,CASSESRVLETQYF
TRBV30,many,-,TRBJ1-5,TGTGCCTGGAGCGAGGGGGGCAATCAGCCCCAGCATTTT,CAWSEGGNQPQHF
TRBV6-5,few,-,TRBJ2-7,TGTGCCAGCAGTTACTCAACCGGGACCGCAAGCTCCTACGAGCAGTACTTC,CASSYSTGTASSYEQYF
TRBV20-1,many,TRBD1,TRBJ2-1,TGCAGTGCTAGAGATCCCCTCACAGGGGCCAATGAGCAGTTCTTC,CSARDPLTGANEQFF
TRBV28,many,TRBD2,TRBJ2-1,TGTGCCAGCGAGCGGGGAGACTACAATGAGCAGTTCTTC,CASERGDYNEQFF
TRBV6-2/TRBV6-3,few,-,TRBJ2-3,TGTGCCAGCAGTTACGCCGACGTAAAGGGCTTCAGTGGTACGCAGTATTTT,CASSYADVKGFSGTQYF
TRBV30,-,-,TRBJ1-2,TGTGCCTGGAGAGCCAGTGGTCGCGGCTACACCTTC,CAWRASGRGYTF
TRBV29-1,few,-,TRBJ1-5,TGCAGCGTTACAATTCAGGGGAATAGCAATCAGCCCCAGCATTTT,CSVTIQGNSNQPQHF
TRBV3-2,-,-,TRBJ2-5,TGTGCCAGCTTCAGAGTCGGGGACCAAGAGACCCAGTACTTC,CASFRVGDQETQYF
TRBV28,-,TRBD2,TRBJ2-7,TGTGCCAGCAGCCCCGCGGTAGCGGGAGCCCTAGACTCCTACGAGCAGTACTTC,CASSPAVAGALDSYEQYF
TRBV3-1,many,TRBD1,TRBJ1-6,TGTGCCAGCAGCCACGACAGGGGGCACTCACCCCTCCACTTT,CASSHDRGHSPLHF
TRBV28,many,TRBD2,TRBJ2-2,TGTGCCAGCAGTTTACTCCTAGCGGAACAGGTCGGGGAGCTGTTTTTT,CASSLLLAEQVGELFF
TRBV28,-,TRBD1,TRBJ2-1,TGTGCCAGCAGTTTACGCTATGCTCGGGACAGGAGCTCCTACAATGAGCAGTTCTTC,CASSLRYARDRSSYNEQFF
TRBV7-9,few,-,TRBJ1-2,TGTGCCAGCAGCTTGGAGGTTGGGGCAGAGTTTGGCTACACCTTC,CASSLEVGAEFGYTF
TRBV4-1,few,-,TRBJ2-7,TGCGCCAGCAGTCCCCGGGACCCTTCCTACGAGCAGTACTTC,CASSPRDPSYEQYF
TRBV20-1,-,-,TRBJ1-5,TGCAGTGTCTCCGACGGACAGCCCCAGCATTTT,CSVSDGQPQHF
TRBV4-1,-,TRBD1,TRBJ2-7,TGCGCCAGCAGCCAAGAACGGACAGGGGACGAGCAGTACTTC,CASSQERTGDEQYF
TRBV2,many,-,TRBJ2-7,TGTGCCGCCGGGACTGTAGTCTACGAGCAGTACTTC,CAAGTVVYEQYF
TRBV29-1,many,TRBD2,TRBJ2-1,TGCAGCGTTGGAGCGGGAGGAGGATACAATGAGCAGTTCTTC,CSVGAGGGYNEQFF
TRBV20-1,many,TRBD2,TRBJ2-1,TGCAGTGCTCGGGGGGGGAGCTCCTACAATGAGCAGTTCTTC,CSARGGSSYNEQFF
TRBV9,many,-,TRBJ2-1,TGTGCCAGCAGCAACCCTAGCGTAAGAAGGAATGAGCAGTTCTTC,CASSNPSVRRNEQFF
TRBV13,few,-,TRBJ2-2,TGTGCCAGCAGCTTCGACTCCACCGGGGAGCTGTTTTTT,CASSFDSTGELFF
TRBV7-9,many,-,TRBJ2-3,TGTGCCAGCAGCTTAGAGGGCACCACAGATACGCAGTATTTT,CASSLEGTTDTQYF